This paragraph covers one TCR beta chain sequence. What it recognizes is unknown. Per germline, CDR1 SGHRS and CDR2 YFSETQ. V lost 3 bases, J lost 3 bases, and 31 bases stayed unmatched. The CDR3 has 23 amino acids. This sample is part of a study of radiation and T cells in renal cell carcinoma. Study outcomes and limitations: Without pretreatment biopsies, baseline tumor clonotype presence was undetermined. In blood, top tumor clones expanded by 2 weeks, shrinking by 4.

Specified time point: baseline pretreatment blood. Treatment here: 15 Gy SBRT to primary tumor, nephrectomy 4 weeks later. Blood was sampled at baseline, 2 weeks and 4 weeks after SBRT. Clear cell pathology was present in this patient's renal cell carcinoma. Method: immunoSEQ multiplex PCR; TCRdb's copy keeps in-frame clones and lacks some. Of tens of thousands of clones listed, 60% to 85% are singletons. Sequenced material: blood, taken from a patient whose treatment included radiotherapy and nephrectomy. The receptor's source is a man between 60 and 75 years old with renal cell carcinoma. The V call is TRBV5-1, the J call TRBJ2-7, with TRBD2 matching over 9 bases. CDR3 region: CASSSDLGPGRLAGKSGNYEQYV. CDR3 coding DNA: TGCGCCAGCAGCTCCGACCTGGGCCCCGGGAGGCTAGCGGGAAAGTCTGGAAACTACGAGCAGTACGTC.